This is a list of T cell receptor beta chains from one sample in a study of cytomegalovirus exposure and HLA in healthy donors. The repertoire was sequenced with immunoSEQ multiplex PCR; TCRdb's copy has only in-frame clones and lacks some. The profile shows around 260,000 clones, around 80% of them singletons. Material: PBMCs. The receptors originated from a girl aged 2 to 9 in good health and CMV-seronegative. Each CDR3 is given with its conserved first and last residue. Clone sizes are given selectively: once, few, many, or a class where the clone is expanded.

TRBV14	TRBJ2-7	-	CASSRGTSRFYEQYF
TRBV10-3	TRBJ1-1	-	CAITPTGEIMNTEAFF
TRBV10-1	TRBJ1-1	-	CASRTDRGKRNTEAFF
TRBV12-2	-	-	CASRLPNPSGDPYEQYF
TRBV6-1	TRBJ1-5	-	CASRTSGNQPQHF
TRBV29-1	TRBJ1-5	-	CSVEVGLNQPQHF
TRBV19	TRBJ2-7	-	CASSIGSGEQYF
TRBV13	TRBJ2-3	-	CASSLAGRGRISDTQYF
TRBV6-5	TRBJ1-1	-	CASSYASGLSTEAFF
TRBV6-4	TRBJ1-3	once	CASSDSPETTGAGNTIYF
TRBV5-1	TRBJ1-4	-	CASSLGPQGAEEKLFF
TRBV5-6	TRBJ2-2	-	CASTKTTEPTGELFF
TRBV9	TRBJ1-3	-	CASSVGTGEMVGNTIYF
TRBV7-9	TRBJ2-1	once	CASSRGGQFF
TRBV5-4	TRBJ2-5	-	CASSSSTGTAKETQYF
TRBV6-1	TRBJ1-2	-	CASSATTGPYGYTF
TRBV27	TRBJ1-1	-	CASSSQGWSMNTEAFF
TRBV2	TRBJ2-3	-	CASRPGQAGVDTQYF
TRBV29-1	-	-	CSVEIAGGFYEQYF
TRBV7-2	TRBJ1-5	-	CASSKGQGANQPQHF
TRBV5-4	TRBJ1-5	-	CASSVDRDNQPQHF
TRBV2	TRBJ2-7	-	CASSGQGLYEQYF
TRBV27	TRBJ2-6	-	CASSLQGQGPPSGANVLTF
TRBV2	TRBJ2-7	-	CASRNERARTYEQYF
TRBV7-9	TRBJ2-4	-	CASSPTSGGLKNIQYF
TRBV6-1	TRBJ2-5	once	CASSGWGGQTQYF
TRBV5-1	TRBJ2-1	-	CASSLLVVGPDSGRAYNEQFF
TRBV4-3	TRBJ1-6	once	CASSQDFSGLGSPLHF
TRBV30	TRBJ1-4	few	CAWGRDRVPNNEKLFF
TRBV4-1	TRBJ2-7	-	CASSQDSQGKFKQYF
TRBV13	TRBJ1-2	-	CASSSRDRGVFDGYTF
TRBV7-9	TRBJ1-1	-	CASSLAGQPNTEAFF
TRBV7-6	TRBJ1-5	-	CASSLDWSNSVLNQPQHF
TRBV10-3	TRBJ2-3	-	CAISESTSGTWAQYF
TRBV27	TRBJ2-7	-	CASSTGVGAKARYEQYF
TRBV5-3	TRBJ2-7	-	CARERRSRDRSYEQYF
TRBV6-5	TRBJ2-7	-	CASSGSGGHTYEQYF
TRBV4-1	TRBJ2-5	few	CASSQSGSGGAEETQYF
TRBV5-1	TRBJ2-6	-	CASSPLTSGIAGANVLTF
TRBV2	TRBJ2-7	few	CASSGGLADYEQYF
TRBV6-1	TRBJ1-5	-	CASRDIYQPQHF
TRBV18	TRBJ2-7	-	CASSPPGQGIYEQYF
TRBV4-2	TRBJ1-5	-	CASSQQEGNQPQHF
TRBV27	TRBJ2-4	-	CASSDGTGGYIQYF
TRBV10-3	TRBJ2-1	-	CAISESLEHIGFF
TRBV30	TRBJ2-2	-	CAWSVLSGHTGELFF
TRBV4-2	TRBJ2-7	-	CASSQHAGEFYEQYF
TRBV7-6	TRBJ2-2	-	CASSQRTSGGPNTGELFF
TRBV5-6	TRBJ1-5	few	CASSLGSSNQPQHF
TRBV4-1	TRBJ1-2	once	CASSQGHSSLDYGYTF
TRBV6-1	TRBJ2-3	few	CASSGGPTDTQYF
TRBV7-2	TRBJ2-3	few	CASSLNGVTGDTQYF
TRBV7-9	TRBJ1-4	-	CASSLAGFRGSKLFF
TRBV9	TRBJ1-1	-	CASSGTDTEAFF
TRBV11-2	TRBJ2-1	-	CASSDRLVNYNEQFF
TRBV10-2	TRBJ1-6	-	CASTASRSPLHF
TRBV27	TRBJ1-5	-	CASSPVAGEIFRSNQPQHF
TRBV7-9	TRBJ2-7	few	CASRQTTSPYGYEQYF
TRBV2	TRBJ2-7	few	CASSDRRAPTYEQYF
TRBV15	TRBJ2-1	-	CATAVDSPGNEQFF